Listed below are T cell receptor beta chains from one sample, sequenced in a study of molecular identifiers for immune sequencing clone quantification. TCRdb recomputed calls from the PCR reads with MiXCR, one row per CDR3 protein. The sample lists more than 85,000 distinct CDR3 sequences; roughly a third were seen once. The source material was naive CD8+ T cells from blood, with Jurkat cell RNA spiked in. These receptors all come from a human donor in good health. Some libraries in this study had Jurkat cell RNA spiked in. Both conserved end residues are part of each CDR3. Fields, in order: CDR3 DNA, CDR3 protein, D gene, J gene, clone size, V gene. D genes are given only for firm matches. Expanded clones get a size class; other rows say once, few or many, or leave the size out.

TGTGCCAGCAGTGTTAGGCTAGCCAAAAACATTCAGTACTTC CASSVRLAKNIQYF - TRBJ2-4 many TRBV2
TGCAGCGTTATGGGACCCCTCGGGGAGCAGTACTTC CSVMGPLGEQYF - TRBJ2-7 many TRBV29-1
TGTGCCATCACCAAGGGCAGCCCAGATACGCAGTATTTT CAITKGSPDTQYF - TRBJ2-3 - TRBV12-3/TRBV12-4
TGCACCAGCAGCCATCTACAGGGGCCCCAAGAGACCCAGTACTTC CTSSHLQGPQETQYF TRBD1 TRBJ2-5 once TRBV4-3
TGTGCCAGCAGCTTCTCACTAGCGGGAGGGGGGGAGCAGTACTTC CASSFSLAGGGEQYF TRBD2 TRBJ2-7 - TRBV7-9
TGTGCCAGCAGTCCGGGACCGACCTACGAGCAGTACTTC CASSPGPTYEQYF - TRBJ2-7 many TRBV13
TGTGCCAGCAGTCCCCCATCTCACAGGGGGGCTGGGGCCAACGTCCTGACTTTC CASSPPSHRGAGANVLTF TRBD1 TRBJ2-6 - TRBV28
TGTGCCAGCAGCTTGTTCGGGAGGGCCCTCCACGAGCAGTACTTC CASSLFGRALHEQYF TRBD2 TRBJ2-7 few TRBV5-4
TGTGCCAGCAGCGTAGGGGCCTCTGGGGCCAACGTCCTGACTTTC CASSVGASGANVLTF - TRBJ2-6 - TRBV9
TGCGCCAGCAGTCAATCGAGGGACAGGGGGCTCCATTTAGCCAAAAACATTCAGTACTTC CASSQSRDRGLHLAKNIQYF TRBD1 TRBJ2-4 - TRBV23-1
TGTGCCAGCAGTTTCCGAGGGGTGAATCAGTCCCAGCATTTT CASSFRGVNQSQHF - TRBJ1-5 - TRBV27
TGTGCCAGCAGGGGGACTAGCGGAGATACGCAGTATTTT CASRGTSGDTQYF TRBD2 TRBJ2-3 many TRBV9
TGTGCCAGCGTTGGGGCTAGCCTTACCGGGGAGCTGTTTTTT CASVGASLTGELFF - TRBJ2-2 - TRBV2
TGTGCCAGCAGCGGGCAGGGACACTACGAGCAGTACTTC CASSGQGHYEQYF - TRBJ2-7 few TRBV13
TGTGCCAGCAGTTTATCGCGAGGGCACGAGCAGTACTTC CASSLSRGHEQYF - TRBJ2-7 - TRBV27
TGTGCCAGCAGCAGTAGCGGGAGTGAGCAGTTCTTC CASSSSGSEQFF TRBD2 TRBJ2-1 - TRBV11-2
TGTGCCAGCAGCGGACCAAGACTAGCGGGGAACACCGGGGAGCTGTTTTTT CASSGPRLAGNTGELFF TRBD2 TRBJ2-2 many TRBV9
TGCGCCAGCAGCATGGAGGACAGGACTCACACCGGGGAGCAGTTTTTT CASSMEDRTHTGEQFF TRBD1 TRBJ2-2 - TRBV5-1
TGTGCCAGCAGGCTAAGGAGGACAGGGGTCCCAGAGACCCAGTACTTC CASRLRRTGVPETQYF TRBD1 TRBJ2-5 - TRBV28
TGTGCCAGCAGCGGCATGTACACAGATACGCAGTATTTT CASSGMYTDTQYF - TRBJ2-3 many TRBV9
TGTGCCAGCAGTCTCCGAGGGGTAACTAATGAAAAACTGTTTTTT CASSLRGVTNEKLFF - TRBJ1-4 many TRBV28
TGTGCCAGCAGCTTAGAGGGTAGGCAGAACACTGAAGCTTTCTTT CASSLEGRQNTEAFF - TRBJ1-1 - TRBV11-2
TGTGCCAGCAGTTTAACGAGTCCCCTAGGGCTTTACTTC CASSLTSPLGLYF - TRBJ2-7 many TRBV12-3/TRBV12-4
TGCAGTGCCGACTCAGACGTTTTAGGGGCTTTCTTT CSADSDVLGAFF - TRBJ1-1 many TRBV20-1
TGCGCCAGCAGCCAAGATTGGCGGGACTACGAGCAGTACTTC CASSQDWRDYEQYF - TRBJ2-7 many TRBV4-3
TGTGCCAGCAGTCATCTAGCGGGTCCCTACGAGCAGTACTTC CASSHLAGPYEQYF TRBD2 TRBJ2-7 many TRBV12-3/TRBV12-4
TGTGCCAGCACCCTCCCCGGAGGAATCGAAGTTCCGTACTTC CASTLPGGIEVPYF - TRBJ2-7 many TRBV12-3/TRBV12-4
TGTGCCAGCAGTTTATCAAAAACAGGGGGCGCCTGGATCAGCACAGATACGCAGTATTTT CASSLSKTGGAWISTDTQYF TRBD1 TRBJ2-3 many TRBV28
TGTGCCAGCAGCTTAGTCACGCGGACTGAAGCTTTCTTT CASSLVTRTEAFF - TRBJ1-1 many TRBV7-9
TGCGCCAGCAGCCAAGTCGATCAAGAGACCCAGTACTTC CASSQVDQETQYF - TRBJ2-5 few TRBV4-3
TGTGCCAGCAGTGGTTTGGTCTACATTGTGGGGACTAGCGGGAGGGACTACGAGCAGTACTTC CASSGLVYIVGTSGRDYEQYF TRBD2 TRBJ2-7 many TRBV28
TGCAGTGCTAGAGATCAAGAGGGGTGGAACATTCAGTACTTC CSARDQEGWNIQYF - TRBJ2-4 - TRBV20-1
TGTGCCAGCAGTTACCCTTCCGACATCTACGATCAGTACTTC CASSYPSDIYDQYF - TRBJ2-7 - TRBV6-2/TRBV6-3
TGTGCCAGCTCAACCCGGGACTACACAGATACGCAGTATTTT CASSTRDYTDTQYF TRBD2 TRBJ2-3 - TRBV18
TGTGCCAGCAGCTTTAGGGGGCGCGGGACAGATACGCAGTATTTT CASSFRGRGTDTQYF TRBD1 TRBJ2-3 many TRBV5-4
TGCAGTGAGACTAGCGACACAGATACGCAGTATTTT CSETSDTDTQYF TRBD2 TRBJ2-3 few TRBV29-1
TGTGCCAGCACCCCTTGGGGGAGGGCACTCTACAATGAGCAGTTCTTC CASTPWGRALYNEQFF TRBD2 TRBJ2-1 - TRBV12-3/TRBV12-4
TGTGCCAGCAGCCCCCGCTCACAAGGAAATTCACCCCTCCACTTT CASSPRSQGNSPLHF - TRBJ1-6 few TRBV9
TGTGCCAGCAGTATACAGGGGTTCGACGAGCAGTACTTC CASSIQGFDEQYF TRBD1 TRBJ2-7 many TRBV12-3/TRBV12-4
TGTGCCAGCAGTGTCACGGGACAGGGTTACGAGCAGTACTTC CASSVTGQGYEQYF TRBD1 TRBJ2-7 - TRBV27
TGTGCCAGCAGCCTATTGGAGGGTCCGGTGCTGTTTTTT CASSLLEGPVLFF - TRBJ2-2 many TRBV14
TGTGCCAGCAGACTCGAGAAGACAGATACGCAGTATTTT CASRLEKTDTQYF - TRBJ2-3 few TRBV3-2
TGTGCCAGCAGTCCCCCTGGGGATACGCAGTATTTT CASSPPGDTQYF - TRBJ2-3 many TRBV28
TGTGCCAGCAGTTTCGTCACCGGGGAGCTGTATTTT CASSFVTGELYF - TRBJ2-2 - TRBV6-2/TRBV6-3
TGTGCCAGCAGTTTAAACGGGGAAGCGAACACTGAAGCTTTCTTT CASSLNGEANTEAFF - TRBJ1-1 few TRBV27
TGTGCCAGCAGCTTAATGTTGGCGGGAGCACGGGGGGAGCTGTTTTTT CASSLMLAGARGELFF TRBD2 TRBJ2-2 - TRBV7-3
TGTGCCAGCAGCAGCCAGGAGGGGACTGAAGCTTTCTTT CASSSQEGTEAFF - TRBJ1-1 many TRBV3-1
TGTGCCAGCAGGGCGCGGTTGGGCAATCAGCCCCAGCATTTT CASRARLGNQPQHF - TRBJ1-5 once TRBV27
TGTGCCAGCAGTGACAGCCCGGCAATGACCCAGCATTTT CASSDSPAMTQHF - TRBJ1-5 - TRBV2
TGTGCCAGCAGTCCTGGGGGGGCTAATCAGCCCCAGCATTTT CASSPGGANQPQHF - TRBJ1-5 many TRBV12-3/TRBV12-4
TGTGCCAGCAGTGTTTGGGATCTCAATCTGCCCCCGCATTTT CASSVWDLNLPPHF - TRBJ1-5 - TRBV28
TGCAGTGCTCATAACTACGAGCAGTACTTC CSAHNYEQYF - TRBJ2-7 - TRBV20-1
TGTGCCAGCAGCCCCCGGGGAAGGGGGGCGGTAGATACGCAGTATTTT CASSPRGRGAVDTQYF - TRBJ2-3 - TRBV28
TGTGCCAGCAGCTTAGGACAGGGGGAAGACTATGGCTACACCTTC CASSLGQGEDYGYTF TRBD1 TRBJ1-2 - TRBV7-9
TGTGCCAGCAGTTTTCTGGCGGAGGCCTACGAGCAGTACTTC CASSFLAEAYEQYF - TRBJ2-7 many TRBV28
TGCGCCAGCAGCCTCCAGGGACCCCCCCCCTACGAGCAGTACTTC CASSLQGPPPYEQYF - TRBJ2-7 - TRBV4-3
TGTGCCAGCAGTTTCACGACCGGCTACGAGCAGTACTTC CASSFTTGYEQYF - TRBJ2-7 - TRBV12-3/TRBV12-4
TGCGCCAGCAGCCAAGATCCGGCAGAACCGTACGAGCAGTACTTC CASSQDPAEPYEQYF - TRBJ2-7 many TRBV4-3